This T cell receptor beta chain was found in a study of T cell responses to AZD1222 COVID-19 vaccine. Findings and limits, study-wide: The number of AZD1222 recipients seropositive at baseline was only 6 or 7.

CDR1 and CDR2 from the germline V gene are SGHAT and FQNNGV. The CDR3 consists of 15 residues. Trimming took 5 bases from V and 2 from J, leaving 15 bases between them. To note about this clone: Its antigen is currently unknown.

Clones were read by immunoSEQ multiplex PCR, and TCRdb kept only the in-frame ones, dropping some. Altogether about 130,000 clones are present, over 75% being singletons, with the ten largest covering roughly 1.6%. This chain links TRBV11-2 with TRBJ1-1; no clear D gene. This receptor was taken from an adult in good health. Here the sequenced sample was peripheral blood, taken on day 0 of AZD1222 vaccination. The CDR3 loop is CASSDWTVGNTEAFF. As DNA, the CDR3 is TGTGCCAGCAGCGACTGGACGGTTGGCAACACTGAAGCTTTCTTT.